The 31 T cell receptor beta chains in this list originate from one sample, sequenced in a study of a mutant IDH1 vaccine in newly diagnosed glioma. As to time point: week 47, end of study. One vaccine dose held 300 ug of mutant IDH1 20-mer peptide and came with topical imiquimod. What these receptors recognize is not known. TCRdb keeps only in-frame clones here, not all; method: immunoSEQ multiplex PCR. The sample lists about 32,000 clones; around 90% were seen once. The sample here was PBMCs, taken from a glioma patient whose treatment included an IDH1 peptide vaccine. The receptors stem from a middle-aged man with glioma.

V and J are TRBV7-2 and TRBJ2-1; D remains unclear. Deletions cut 0 bases from V and 7 bases from J, with 10 bases between. In germline, CDR1 is SGHTA, CDR2 FQGNSA. This CDR3 contains 14 residues. The CDR3 bases are TGTGCCAGCAGCTTAGCTATCCTCGGGAATGAGCAGTTCTTC. It translates to CASSLAILGNEQFF.

V is TRBV15 and J is TRBJ2-4; a possible D gene is TRBD1 (6 bases). The CDR3 is made up of 15 amino acids. V lost 0 bases to trimming and J lost 7 bases, with 13 bases between them. Germline V CDR1 and CDR2: LNHNV, YYDKDF (reference sequence). CDR3 DNA: TGTGCCACCAGCAGAGATCATCAGGGGCTGAACATTCAGTACTTC. As protein: CATSRDHQGLNIQYF. Combining the CDR3 with reference TRBV15 and TRBJ2-4 gives the whole variable domain DAMVIQNPRYQVTQFGKPVTLSCSQTLNHNVMYWYQQKSSQAPKLLFHYYDKDFNNEADTPDNFQSRRPNTSFCFLDIRSPGLGDTAMYLCATSRDHQGLNIQYFGAGTRLSVL.

A single count supports this clone. The chain is built from TRBV19 and TRBJ2-7; D possibly matches TRBD1 or TRBD2 (5 bases each). The CDR3 is 13 amino acids. The germline gives CDR1 LNHDA, CDR2 SQIVND (reference sequence). Trimming left V 6 bases short and J 6 bases short, with 15 bases between. The CDR3 loop is CASSPGPRAEQYF. CDR3 coding DNA: TGTGCCAGTAGCCCGGGACCGAGAGCCGAGCAGTACTTC. Complete variable domain (other parts from reference TRBV19 and TRBJ2-7): DGGITQSPKYLFRKEGQNVTLSCEQNLNHDAMYWYRQDPGQGLRLIYYSQIVNDFQKGDIAEGYSVSREKKESFPLTVTSAQKNPTAFYLCASSPGPRAEQYFGPGTRLTVT.

This chain connects TRBV5-1 to TRBJ2-5; 8 nucleotides match TRBD1. Germline V lookup: CDR1 SGHRS, CDR2 YFSETQ. The CDR3 spans 14 residues. V trimming: 4 bases; J trimming: 3 bases; junction bases outside the gene matches: 5. The DNA of the CDR3 is TGCGCCAGCAGCAGGGACAGGCTGGAAGAGACCCAGTACTTC. As protein: CASSRDRLEETQYF.

V usage is TRBV29-1 and J usage is TRBJ2-3, with 7 bases fitting TRBD1. The V and J ends lost 6 bases and 5 bases, in that order; junction bases with no gene match: 8. This CDR3 spans 13 amino acids. Germline V gene sequence: CDR1 SQVTM, CDR2 ANQGSEA. The CDR3 DNA sequence: TGCAGCGTCCAGACAGGGAGTAAAGATACGCAGTATTTT. Encoded protein: CSVQTGSKDTQYF.

V and J are TRBV29-1 and TRBJ2-1; D gene unclear. This CDR3 is 11 amino acids long. Germline CDR1 reads SQVTM; CDR2 reads ANQGSEA. The V end lost 6 bases, the J end lost 10 bases, and 13 bases lay between the germline ends. CDR3 region: CSVSLPAEQFF. In DNA form, the CDR3 reads TGCAGCGTGAGCCTTCCAGCCGAGCAGTTCTTC.

V is TRBV19 and J is TRBJ2-2; perhaps D is TRBD1 or TRBD2 (5 bases each). CDR1 is LNHDA and CDR2 is SQIVND in the germline V gene (reference sequence). The V gene lost 1 base and the J gene lost 0 bases, with 12 bases spanning the gap. The CDR3 extends over 17 amino acids. DNA of the CDR3: TGTGCCAGTAGTATAGGGGGACGGCTTACGAACACCGGGGAGCTGTTTTTT. It codes for CASSIGGRLTNTGELFF.

V and J are TRBV29-1 and TRBJ2-3, with a weak D call TRBD2 (6 bases). CDR3 length: 14 amino acids. CDR1 is SQVTM and CDR2 is ANQGSEA in the germline V gene. V lost 6 bases, J lost 2 bases, and 15 bases lay in between. CDR3 nucleotide sequence: TGCAGCGTGGGGAGGCAGGCCAACACAGATACGCAGTATTTT. This encodes CSVGRQANTDTQYF.

This chain connects TRBV7-2 to TRBJ2-7, with D tentatively TRBD2 (7 bases). Germline assignment: CDR1 SGHTA and CDR2 FQGNSA. Trimming cost V 3 bases and J 3 bases, with 12 bases left between them. CDR3 length: 14 residues. In DNA form, the CDR3 reads TGTGCCAGCAGCTTTGGGGGGGACAACTACGAGCAGTACTTC. Translating gives CASSFGGDNYEQYF.

This rearrangement joins TRBV5-1 to TRBJ1-1; D remains ambiguous. Trimming left V 1 base short and J 6 bases short, with 10 bases between. Germline lookup yields CDR1 SGHRS and CDR2 YFSETQ. The CDR3 has 13 residues. The CDR3, as DNA: TGCGCCAGCAGCTTGTTGTCTGGGGCTGAAGCTTTCTTT. This translates into CASSLLSGAEAFF.

The chain carries TRBV4-1 and TRBJ1-6; unclear D gene. V was shortened by 5 bases and J by 7 bases, with 12 bases between the two germline ends. Germline assignment: CDR1 MGHRA and CDR2 YSYEKL. This CDR3 contains 14 residues. CDR3 DNA sequence: TGCGCCAGCAGCGTTGGCTGGCAGAATTCACCCCTCCACTTT. Protein sequence: CASSVGWQNSPLHF.

This chain links TRBV28 with TRBJ2-7; D unclear. The CDR3 has 14 amino acids. Per germline, CDR1 MDHEN and CDR2 SYDVKM. V gave up 4 bases and J gave up 6 bases, with 16 bases separating them. DNA for the CDR3: TGTGCCAGCAGTTCTCCCCTCCTGGATCCCGAGCAGTACTTC. This translates into CASSSPLLDPEQYF.

This chain connects TRBV7-6 to TRBJ2-3, with TRBD1 as a possible D gene (6 bases). This CDR3 spans 13 amino acids. Trimming shortened V by 1 base and J by 9 bases, and 11 bases separated the two germline ends. CDR1 SGHVS and CDR2 FNYEAQ come from the germline V gene. The CDR3 spells CASSLGQATTQYF. CDR3 DNA: TGTGCCAGCAGCTTAGGACAGGCGACCACGCAGTATTTT.

The chain is built from TRBV7-9 and TRBJ2-1, with 13 bases identical to TRBD2. Germline V CDR1 and CDR2: SEHNR, FQNEAQ (reference sequence). V lost 5 bases, J lost 2 bases, and 9 bases stayed unmatched. The CDR3 length is 18 residues. Here the CDR3 reads CASSARQTSGRPYNEQFF. The CDR3 bases are TGTGCCAGCAGCGCCCGCCAGACTAGCGGGAGGCCCTACAATGAGCAGTTCTTC.

This chain uses TRBV29-1 with TRBJ2-1; tentative D call: TRBD2 (6 bases). Germline CDR1 and CDR2: SQVTM and ANQGSEA. This CDR3 contains 14 residues. The V end lost 6 bases, the J end lost 8 bases, and 20 bases lay between the germline ends. The CDR3 nucleotides read TGCAGCGTGGGGCGGCGGGATGGCTCGGATGAGCAGTTCTTC. This codes for CSVGRRDGSDEQFF.

In its sample, this clone was seen once. V is TRBV28 and J is TRBJ2-1; 14 nucleotides agree with TRBD2. The CDR3 consists of 17 residues. The germline gives CDR1 MDHEN, CDR2 SYDVKM. V was clipped by 2 bases and J by 12 bases; unmatched bases: 12. The DNA for the CDR3 is TGTGCCAGCAGTTTACCTGAAGGACTAGCGGGAGGTTCATCGCAGTTCTTC. Its protein is CASSLPEGLAGGSSQFF.

CDR3 sequence (DNA): TGTGCCAGCAGAGAACTATGGACCTTTGAAGCTTTCTTT. It codes for CASRELWTFEAFF. The V call is TRBV28, the J call TRBJ1-1; D is unresolved. In germline, CDR1 is MDHEN, CDR2 SYDVKM. The CDR3 consists of 13 residues. V was pared by 6 bases and J by 7 bases, with 15 bases between.

This chain links TRBV28 with TRBJ2-5; 7 nucleotides match TRBD2. The germline V gene has CDR1 MDHEN and CDR2 SYDVKM. V lost 5 bases and J lost 1; bases outside the gene matches: 7. The CDR3 is 15 amino acids. CDR3: CASSPVGEGQETQYF. As DNA, the CDR3 is TGTGCCAGCAGTCCTGTTGGGGAGGGCCAAGAGACCCAGTACTTC.

J is TRBJ1-1 and V is TRBV6-5; 7 bases fit TRBD1. CDR1 is MNHEY, CDR2 SVGAGI, per germline. The CDR3 consists of 14 residues. Losses at the gene ends were 1 base for V and 5 bases for J; bases not matched to a gene: 4. The CDR3 DNA reads as TGTGCCAGCAGTTACTGGAAGGGGGCGACTGAAGCTTTCTTT. As protein: CASSYWKGATEAFF.

The rearrangement links TRBV5-8 to TRBJ2-1; 13 bases align to TRBD2. Unmatched junction bases numbered 7, after V lost 3 bases and J lost 7 bases. Germline V gene lookup returns CDR1 SGHTS and CDR2 YDEGEE. This CDR3 spans 16 amino acids. In DNA form, the CDR3 reads TGTGCCAGCAGCTCCCGGACTAGCGGGAGAAGGAATGAGCAGTTCTTC. Residues: CASSSRTSGRRNEQFF.

This clone was counted between two and nine times. The rearrangement uses TRBV10-1 and TRBJ1-1; D not certain. The CDR3 consists of 14 residues. Germline values: CDR1 WNHNN, CDR2 SYGVQD (reference sequence). V lost 0 bases, J lost 7 bases, and 12 bases lay in between. This chain's CDR3 is CASSESPGRDEAFF. The DNA for the CDR3 is TGCGCCAGCAGTGAGTCCCCCGGACGGGATGAAGCTTTCTTT.

The chain has TRBV5-4 and TRBJ2-2; D is perhaps TRBD1 (6 bases). Trimming stripped 1 base from V and 3 bases from J, with 10 bases between. The germline V gene encodes CDR1 SGHNT and CDR2 YYREEE (reference sequence). The CDR3 runs 15 residues. The chain's CDR3 is CASSLQGPYTGELFF. CDR3 nucleotide sequence: TGTGCCAGCAGCTTGCAGGGGCCCTACACCGGGGAGCTGTTTTTT.

The V gene is TRBV19, the J gene TRBJ1-1, with 10 bases that match TRBD1. This CDR3 is built from 19 residues. Trimming at V came to 5 bases and at J to 0 bases, leaving 15 bases not matched to a gene. Germline loops: CDR1 LNHDA, CDR2 SQIVND (reference sequence). CDR3 region: CASSETGGALPGMNTEAFF. CDR3 coding DNA: TGTGCCAGTAGTGAGACAGGGGGCGCCTTACCCGGCATGAACACTGAAGCTTTCTTT. Full variable domain (rest looked up from reference TRBV19 and TRBJ1-1): DGGITQSPKYLFRKEGQNVTLSCEQNLNHDAMYWYRQDPGQGLRLIYYSQIVNDFQKGDIAEGYSVSREKKESFPLTVTSAQKNPTAFYLCASSETGGALPGMNTEAFFGQGTRLTVV.

This chain links TRBV5-1 with TRBJ1-1; the D gene is possibly TRBD1 (6 bases). V lost 5 bases to trimming and J lost 7 bases, with 18 bases between them. The V gene's germline CDR1 is SGHRS and CDR2 YFSETQ. The CDR3 extends over 14 amino acids. The CDR3 region has the DNA TGCGCCAGCAGTCTCCGGGACACCGGTCATGAAGCTTTCTTT. Its translation is CASSLRDTGHEAFF.

This sequence joins TRBV28 and TRBJ2-1; D may be TRBD2 (7 bases). Germline CDR1 MDHEN, CDR2 SYDVKM. V gave up 5 bases and J gave up 4 bases, with 15 bases separating them. The CDR3 is 15 residues long. The chain's CDR3 is CASSSPGGGYNEQFF. The CDR3 region has the DNA TGTGCCAGCAGTAGCCCGGGGGGCGGGTACAATGAGCAGTTCTTC.

The chain employs TRBV18 and TRBJ2-1, with 7 positions matching TRBD2. CDR1 and CDR2 from the germline V gene are KGHSH and LQKENI. This CDR3 contains 14 residues. The trim removed 6 bases at V and 12 bases at J, leaving 14 bases unmatched. CDR3 residues: CASSPLSGTGGQFF. The DNA of the CDR3 is TGTGCCAGCTCCCCCCTCAGCGGGACGGGTGGGCAGTTCTTC. The whole variable domain, remainder taken from reference TRBV18 and TRBJ2-1, is NAGVMQNPRHLVRRRGQEARLRCSPMKGHSHVYWYRQLPEEGLKFMVYLQKENIIDESGMPKERFSAEFPKEGPSILRIQQVVRGDSAAYFCASSPLSGTGGQFFGPGTRLTVL.

The J gene is TRBJ1-1, the V gene TRBV5-1; possible D gene TRBD1, 5 bases. This CDR3 spans 15 amino acids. V was shortened by 6 bases and J by 1 base, with 16 bases between the two germline ends. Germline values: CDR1 SGHRS, CDR2 YFSETQ. The CDR3 sequence is CASTMQTGGNTEAFF. In DNA form, the CDR3 reads TGCGCCAGCACCATGCAGACGGGGGGGAACACTGAAGCTTTCTTT.

The chain has TRBV5-4 and TRBJ1-2; D may be TRBD1 (6 bases). The CDR3 length is 14 residues. Per the germline V gene, CDR1 is SGHNT and CDR2 is YYREEE (reference sequence). V lost 0 bases to trimming and J lost 7 bases, with 13 bases between them. CDR3 amino acids: CASSLVRGALGYTF. The DNA of the CDR3 is TGTGCCAGCAGCTTGGTTCGGGGGGCGCTTGGCTACACCTTC.

The chain joins TRBV2 to TRBJ2-5; TRBD1 aligns across 7 bases. The CDR3 is 15 amino acids. V trimming: 7 bases; J trimming: 4 bases; junction bases outside the gene matches: 12. CDR1 and CDR2 from the germline V gene are SNHLY and FYNNEI. Here the CDR3 reads CASTLTGPGVETQYF. The CDR3 DNA sequence: TGTGCCAGCACCTTGACAGGGCCTGGAGTAGAGACCCAGTACTTC.

The rearrangement uses TRBV11-2 and TRBJ2-7, with D possibly TRBD2 on 7 matching bases. Germline assignment: CDR1 SGHAT and CDR2 FQNNGV. The V end lost 1 base, the J end lost 3 bases, and 22 bases lay between the germline ends. The length of the CDR3 is 18 residues. CDR3 residues: CASSLGRGGSPSLYEQYV. CDR3 sequence (DNA): TGTGCCAGCAGCTTAGGAAGGGGGGGCAGTCCGTCCCTCTACGAGCAGTACGTC.

Within the sample, this clone is medium-sized. V gene TRBV5-1 combines with J gene TRBJ2-7; 9 nucleotides agree with TRBD2. With 4 bases clipped from V and 3 bases from J, the junction kept 8 bases outside the gene matches. CDR1 and CDR2 from the germline V gene are SGHRS and YFSETQ. This CDR3 spans 15 amino acids. CDR3 amino acids: CASSLWTSANYEQYF. In DNA form, the CDR3 reads TGCGCCAGCAGCCTGTGGACTAGCGCTAACTACGAGCAGTACTTC.